The 6 T cell receptor beta chains reported below all come from one sample, sequenced in a study of blood T cell repertoires in COVID-19. Clones were sequenced by immunoSEQ multiplex PCR, and TCRdb holds only the in-frame ones, with some missing. The data contain fewer than 15,000 clones, 75% to 90% of them singletons. Sequencing was performed on peripheral blood. These receptors were taken from a human donor in a cohort sampled during active COVID-19.

CDR3 loop: CASSSLAGGHEQYF. The CDR3 DNA sequence: TGTGCCAGCAGCTCCCTAGCGGGGGGCCACGAGCAGTACTTC. This chain links TRBV5-4 with TRBJ2-7; 11 bases map to TRBD2. The CDR3 totals 14 residues. The ends lost 3 bases at V and 5 bases at J; junction bases unmatched: 4. Germline V lookup: CDR1 SGHNT, CDR2 YYREEE (reference sequence).

DNA of the CDR3: TGCGCCAGCAGCTTAGACAGGGTTGAAAAACTGTTTTTT. This sequence encodes CASSLDRVEKLFF. The chain has TRBV5-1 and TRBJ1-4; 7 bases are shared with TRBD1. This CDR3 region has 13 residues. J lost 7 bases, V lost 2 bases, and 2 bases had no gene match. Germline assignment: CDR1 SGHRS and CDR2 YFSETQ.

The V and J genes are TRBV25-1 and TRBJ1-4, with TRBD1 matching over 7 bases. Trimming removed 6 bases from V and 2 bases from J; junction bases left unmatched: 3. This CDR3 spans 14 amino acids. Germline V gives CDR1 MGHDK, CDR2 SYGVNS. In nucleotides, the CDR3 is TGTGCCAGCAGCCTGACAGGGACTAATGAAAAACTGTTTTTT. Protein product: CASSLTGTNEKLFF.

V usage is TRBV20-1 and J usage is TRBJ1-2; D is undetermined. The CDR3 is 10 amino acids. V lost 5 bases to trimming and J lost 6 bases, with 7 bases between them. Germline-derived CDR1 and CDR2 are DFQATT and SNEGSKA (reference sequence). The CDR3 coding sequence is TGCAGTGCTGTCAGTGATGGCTACACCTTC. As protein: CSAVSDGYTF.

V is TRBV4-1 and J is TRBJ1-1, with D perhaps TRBD1 (5 bases). V gave up 4 bases and J gave up 7 bases, with 16 bases separating them. The CDR3 covers 14 residues. Per germline, CDR1 MGHRA and CDR2 YSYEKL. CDR3 sequence reads: CASSPTVGLVEAFF. The CDR3 bases are TGCGCCAGCAGCCCGACAGTGGGCTTGGTTGAAGCTTTCTTT.

Written as DNA, the CDR3 is TGTGCCAGCAGCTTGGCCGGGTTCAAAAACAACGCCGGGGAGCTGTTTTTT. As protein: CASSLAGFKNNAGELFF. The chain uses TRBV5-6 and TRBJ2-2; D call uncertain. The CDR3 has 17 residues. CDR1 and CDR2 (germline): SGHDT, YYEEEE. The V and J ends lost 0 bases and 6 bases respectively, with 18 bases between them.